A single sample is the source of the 22 T cell receptor beta chains below, sequenced in a study of blood T cell repertoires in COVID-19. TCRdb keeps only in-frame clones here, not all; method: immunoSEQ multiplex PCR. The table lists 270,000 or so clones, about 90% of them singletons. What was sequenced was peripheral blood. The receptors shown here come from a woman in her sixties with COVID-19, enrolled during active disease.

The chain has TRBV11-2 and TRBJ2-1; TRBD2 matches 8 bases. Per the germline V gene, CDR1 is SGHAT and CDR2 is FQNNGV. This CDR3 is built from 15 residues. V dropped 4 bases and J dropped 0; count of bases not matched to a gene: 2. The CDR3 coding sequence is TGTGCCAGCAGCTCGGCGGGGGGCTCCTACAATGAGCAGTTCTTC. It yields the protein CASSSAGGSYNEQFF.

This clone came up a few times. This chain uses TRBV6-2 or TRBV6-3 with TRBJ2-7, with D uncertain. From germline, CDR1 is MNHEY and CDR2 SVGEGT. The V end was cut by 0 bases, the J end by 0 bases, with 9 bases between. The CDR3 extends over 15 amino acids. The CDR3 sequence is CASSYSKSFSYEQYF. The CDR3 region has the DNA TGTGCCAGCAGTTACTCGAAAAGCTTCTCCTACGAGCAGTACTTC.

The genes are TRBV5-1 and TRBJ2-7, with 10 nucleotides matching TRBD1. The ends lost 0 bases at V and 2 bases at J; junction bases unmatched: 2. The CDR3 contains 15 residues. The germline CDR1 and CDR2 sequences are SGHRS and YFSETQ. The CDR3 sequence is CASSLDGQGAYEQYF. As DNA, the CDR3 is TGCGCCAGCAGCTTGGACGGACAGGGGGCCTACGAGCAGTACTTC.

The chain uses TRBV6-5 and TRBJ2-5, with D possibly TRBD2 on 5 matching bases. CDR1 and CDR2 (germline): MNHEY, SVGAGI. V was trimmed by 8 bases and J by 2 bases, leaving 15 bases between them. The CDR3 runs 14 residues. CDR3 coding DNA: TGTGCCAGCCGAAGCCCGGGGTCGCAAGAGACCCAGTACTTC. This sequence encodes CASRSPGSQETQYF.

Here the CDR3 DNA reads TGTGCCAGCAGCTTAGTGCTCGGGACAGGTAGCAATCAGCCCCAGCATTTT. It translates to CASSLVLGTGSNQPQHF. The V gene is TRBV7-9, the J gene TRBJ1-5, with TRBD1 matching over 8 bases. The CDR3 totals 17 residues. V shed 1 base, J shed 0 bases, and the junction held 5 bases outside the gene matches. Looked up from germline, CDR1 is SEHNR and CDR2 is FQNEAQ (reference sequence).

The chain has TRBV4-1 and TRBJ1-2; D remains unclear. V lost 0 bases and J 0 bases, leaving 8 bases between the germline ends. There are 15 residues in the CDR3. CDR1 MGHRA and CDR2 YSYEKL come from the germline V gene. The CDR3 region is CASSQDPVANYGYTF. The DNA for the CDR3 is TGCGCCAGCAGCCAAGATCCGGTTGCTAACTATGGCTACACCTTC.

The J gene is TRBJ1-2, the V gene TRBV30; D ambiguous. The V gene lost 3 bases and the J gene lost 4 bases, with 9 bases spanning the gap. The CDR3 length is 12 residues. Looked up from germline, CDR1 is GTSNPN and CDR2 is SVGIG (reference sequence). The CDR3 region is CAWRGRTYGYTF. The CDR3 nucleotides are TGTGCCTGGAGAGGGAGGACCTATGGCTACACCTTC.

This rearrangement joins TRBV29-1 to TRBJ1-4; D may be TRBD1 (5 bases). CDR3 length: 13 residues. V lost 6 bases and J 0 bases, leaving 8 bases between the germline ends. Germline CDR1 reads SQVTM; CDR2 reads ANQGSEA. CDR3 loop: CSVTGATNEKLFF. The CDR3 DNA sequence: TGCAGCGTAACAGGAGCAACTAATGAAAAACTGTTTTTT.

The V and J genes are TRBV4-1 and TRBJ1-5; tentatively, D is TRBD1 (6 bases). This CDR3 is 15 amino acids long. Germline V gene data show CDR1 as MGHRA and CDR2 as YSYEKL. V lost 0 bases to trimming and J lost 5 bases, with 11 bases between them. For the CDR3, the DNA is TGCGCCAGCAGCCAAGATTGGGACACCTATCAGCCCCAGCATTTT. It specifies CASSQDWDTYQPQHF.

The CDR3 loop is CASSQQDRHTEAFF. For the CDR3, the DNA is TGTGCCAGCAGCCAACAGGACAGACACACTGAAGCTTTCTTT. The gene calls are TRBV3-1 (or the pseudogene TRBV3-2) and TRBJ1-1; perhaps TRBD1 as D (6 bases). The V gene's germline CDR1 is LGHDT and CDR2 YNNKEL (reference sequence). This CDR3 is 14 amino acids long. Trimming shortened V by 2 bases and J by 3 bases, and 10 bases separated the two germline ends.

The chain carries TRBV7-2 and TRBJ2-1; 10 nucleotides agree with TRBD2. V shed 0 bases, J shed 0 bases, and the junction held 8 bases outside the gene matches. The CDR3 spans 19 residues. CDR1 and CDR2 from the germline V gene are SGHTA and FQGNSA. In DNA form, the CDR3 reads TGTGCCAGCAGCTTAGCAGCGGGGGGGCCCGTGGCCTCCTACAATGAGCAGTTCTTC. It encodes CASSLAAGGPVASYNEQFF.

This chain links TRBV5-6 with TRBJ1-2; 11 bases map to TRBD1. This CDR3 is 16 amino acids long. With 4 bases clipped from V and 3 bases from J, the junction kept 8 bases outside the gene matches. The V gene's germline CDR1 is SGHDT and CDR2 YYEEEE. The CDR3 is CASSQHGTGGDYGYTF. CDR3 sequence (DNA): TGTGCCAGCAGCCAACACGGGACAGGGGGGGACTATGGCTACACCTTC.

The chain couples TRBV14 to TRBJ1-4; 10 nucleotides agree with TRBD1. There are 15 residues in the CDR3. Per the germline V gene, CDR1 is SGHDN and CDR2 is FVKESK. Losses at the gene ends were 5 bases for V and 7 bases for J; bases not matched to a gene: 7. Written as DNA, the CDR3 is TGTGCCAGCAGCTTTGCAGGGACAGGGGCTGAAAAACTGTTTTTT. It yields the protein CASSFAGTGAEKLFF.

The chain couples TRBV19 to TRBJ2-1; 12 bases line up with TRBD2. CDR1 LNHDA and CDR2 SQIVND come from the germline V gene (reference sequence). The CDR3 covers 15 residues. The V and J ends lost 7 bases and 8 bases, in that order; junction bases with no gene match: 9. CDR3 nucleotide sequence: TGTGCCAGTAAACTGACTAGCGGGGGATTTGATGAGCAGTTCTTC. This sequence encodes CASKLTSGGFDEQFF.

The chain employs TRBV2 and TRBJ1-1, with TRBD1 matching over 9 bases. Germline V lookup: CDR1 SNHLY, CDR2 FYNNEI. The CDR3 is 14 amino acids. V was pared by 6 bases and J by 6 bases, with 8 bases of the junction left unmatched. CDR3 sequence reads: CASRDGQGRAEAFF. The CDR3 region has the DNA TGTGCCAGCAGAGATGGACAGGGGAGGGCTGAAGCTTTCTTT. Full variable domain (rest looked up from reference TRBV2 and TRBJ1-1): EPEVTQTPSHQVTQMGQEVILRCVPISNHLYFYWYRQILGQKVEFLVSFYNNEISEKSEIFDDQFSVERPDGSNFTLKIRSTKLEDSAMYFCASRDGQGRAEAFFGQGTRLTVV.

The V and J genes are TRBV27 and TRBJ1-5; 8 bases are shared with TRBD1. The CDR3 is made up of 15 amino acids. The trim removed 7 bases at V and 8 bases at J, leaving 13 bases unmatched. Germline assignment: CDR1 MNHEY and CDR2 SMNVEV (reference sequence). CDR3 in amino acids: CASTPTGQGGKPQHF. In DNA form, the CDR3 reads TGTGCCAGCACCCCGACCGGACAGGGCGGCAAGCCCCAGCATTTT.

This sequence joins TRBV6-5 and TRBJ1-1; D is perhaps TRBD1 (6 bases). Germline CDR1 reads MNHEY; CDR2 reads SVGAGI. The CDR3 loop spans 10 amino acids. Trimming shortened V by 11 bases and J by 4 bases, and 8 bases separated the two germline ends. The CDR3 loop is CAVGGTEAFF. Written as DNA, the CDR3 is TGTGCCGTAGGGGGCACTGAAGCTTTCTTT.

The DNA of the CDR3 is TGTGCCAGCAGTCGGGCGGGGGCCTACCAAGAGACCCAGTACTTC. It translates to CASSRAGAYQETQYF. The chain uses TRBV6-2 or TRBV6-3 and TRBJ2-5, with D possibly being TRBD2 (7 bases). The germline V and J ends were trimmed by 5 bases and 0 bases, with 13 bases remaining between them. The CDR3 spans 15 residues. Per the germline V gene, CDR1 is MNHEY and CDR2 is SVGEGT.

The chain uses TRBV6-6 and TRBJ2-1; TRBD1 agrees at 7 bases. The germline V gene has CDR1 MNHNY and CDR2 SVGAGI (reference sequence). CDR3 length: 14 amino acids. Trimming took 0 bases from V and 5 from J; bases not matched to a gene: 1. In DNA form, the CDR3 reads TGTGCCAGCAGTTACTCGGGACAGAACAATGAGCAGTTCTTC. It codes for CASSYSGQNNEQFF.

CDR3 in amino acids: CASSFGWTSGGARTDTQYF. The CDR3 nucleotides read TGTGCCAGCAGCTTCGGCTGGACTAGCGGGGGGGCGAGGACAGATACGCAGTATTTT. The genes are TRBV7-9 and TRBJ2-3; 15 positions agree with TRBD2. CDR1 and CDR2 (germline): SEHNR, FQNEAQ (reference sequence). V was pared by 3 bases and J by 3 bases, with 10 bases of the junction left unmatched. This CDR3 has 19 residues.

This chain connects TRBV5-5 to TRBJ2-6, with a possible D match to TRBD1 (5 bases). V lost 2 bases, J lost 0 bases, and 9 bases lay in between. Germline V gene sequence: CDR1 SGHKS, CDR2 YYEKEE (reference sequence). This CDR3 is 16 amino acids long. The CDR3 protein is CASSFAGISGANVLTF. The DNA for the CDR3 is TGTGCCAGCAGCTTCGCAGGGATCTCTGGGGCCAACGTCCTGACTTTC.

Of note for this clone: One end of the junction is discordant with germline, which a read error may explain. This chain joins TRBV7-7 and TRBJ2-2; 9 bases map to TRBD2. The germline V gene has CDR1 SSHAT and CDR2 FNYEAQ (reference sequence). The CDR3 contains 18 residues. CDR3 in DNA: TGTGCTAGCAGCACTAATCGAGCGGGGGGCGTGAACACCGGGGAGCTGTTTTTT. It translates to CASSTNRAGGVNTGELFF.